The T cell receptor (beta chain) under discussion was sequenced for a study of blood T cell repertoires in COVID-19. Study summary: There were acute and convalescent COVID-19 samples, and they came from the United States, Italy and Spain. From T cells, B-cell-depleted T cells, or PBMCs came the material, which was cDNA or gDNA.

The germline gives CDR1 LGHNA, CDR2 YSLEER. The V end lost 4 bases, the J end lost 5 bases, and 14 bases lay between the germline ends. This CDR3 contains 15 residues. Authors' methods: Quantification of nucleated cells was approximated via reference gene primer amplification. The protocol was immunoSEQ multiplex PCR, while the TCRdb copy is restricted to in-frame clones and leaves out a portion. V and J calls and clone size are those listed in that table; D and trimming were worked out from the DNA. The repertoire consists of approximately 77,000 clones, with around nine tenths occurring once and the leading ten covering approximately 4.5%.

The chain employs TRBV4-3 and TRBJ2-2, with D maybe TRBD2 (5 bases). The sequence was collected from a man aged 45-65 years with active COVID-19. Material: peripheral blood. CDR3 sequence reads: CASSLGLGATGELFF. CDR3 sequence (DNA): TGCGCCAGCAGCCTCGGACTGGGAGCTACCGGGGAGCTGTTTTTT.